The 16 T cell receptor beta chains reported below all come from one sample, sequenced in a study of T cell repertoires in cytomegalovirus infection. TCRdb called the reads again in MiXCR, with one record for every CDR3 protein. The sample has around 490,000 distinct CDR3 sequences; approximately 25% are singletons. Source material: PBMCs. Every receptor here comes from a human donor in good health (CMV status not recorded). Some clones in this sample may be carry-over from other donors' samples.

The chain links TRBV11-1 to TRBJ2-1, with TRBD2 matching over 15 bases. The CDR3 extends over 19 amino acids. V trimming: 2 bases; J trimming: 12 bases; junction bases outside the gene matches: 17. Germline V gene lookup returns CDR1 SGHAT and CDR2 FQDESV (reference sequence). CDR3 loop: CASSLYGLAGGRYSDGQFF. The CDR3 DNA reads TGTGCCAGCAGCTTATATGGACTAGCGGGAGGGCGATATTCTGATGGGCAGTTCTTC.

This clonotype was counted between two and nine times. The CDR3 DNA reads as TGTGCCAGCATAGGACGGGACGGAGGCCCCTATGGCTACACCTTC. It is translated as CASIGRDGGPYGYTF. The chain couples TRBV6-1 to TRBJ1-2; TRBD1 might be the D (5 bases). The germline V gene encodes CDR1 MNHNS and CDR2 SASEGT. This CDR3 is 15 amino acids long. V was cut by 7 bases and J by 4 bases, with 19 bases left in between.

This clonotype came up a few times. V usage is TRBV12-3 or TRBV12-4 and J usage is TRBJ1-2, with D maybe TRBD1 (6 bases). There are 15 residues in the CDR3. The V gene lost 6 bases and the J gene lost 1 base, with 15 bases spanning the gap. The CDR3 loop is CASRDRTAVNYGYTF. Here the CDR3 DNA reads TGTGCCAGCAGAGACCGGACAGCTGTTAACTATGGCTACACCTTC.

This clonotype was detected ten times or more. CDR3 amino acids: CASSSRPGLPVYNEQFF. As DNA, the CDR3 is TGTGCCAGCAGCTCCCGGCCGGGACTACCTGTATACAATGAGCAGTTCTTC. The genes are TRBV7-8 and TRBJ2-1, with 7 bases aligning to TRBD2. Germline V gene sequence: CDR1 SGHVS, CDR2 FQNEAQ. The CDR3 contains 17 residues. Trimming removed 4 bases from V and 4 bases from J; junction bases left unmatched: 13.

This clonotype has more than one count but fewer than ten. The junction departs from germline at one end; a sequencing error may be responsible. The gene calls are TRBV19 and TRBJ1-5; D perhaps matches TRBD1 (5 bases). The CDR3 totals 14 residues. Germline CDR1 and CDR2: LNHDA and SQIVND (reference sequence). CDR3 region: CASSIQGGNQPQHF. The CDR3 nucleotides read TGTGCCAGCAGTATCCAGGGCGGCAATCAGCCCCAGCATTTT.

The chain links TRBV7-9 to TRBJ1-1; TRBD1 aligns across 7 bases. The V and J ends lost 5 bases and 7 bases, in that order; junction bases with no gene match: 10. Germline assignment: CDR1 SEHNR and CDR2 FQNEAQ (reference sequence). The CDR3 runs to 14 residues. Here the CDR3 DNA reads TGTGCCAGCAGCCGGGGGGACAGACGAATTGAAGCTTTCTTT. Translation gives CASSRGDRRIEAFF.

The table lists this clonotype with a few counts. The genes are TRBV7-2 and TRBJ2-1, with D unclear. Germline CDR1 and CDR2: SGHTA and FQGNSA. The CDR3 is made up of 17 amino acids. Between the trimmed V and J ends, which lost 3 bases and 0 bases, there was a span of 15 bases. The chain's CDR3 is CASSLGRARSSYNEQFF. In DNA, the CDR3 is TGTGCCAGCAGCTTGGGTCGGGCGAGAAGCTCCTACAATGAGCAGTTCTTC.

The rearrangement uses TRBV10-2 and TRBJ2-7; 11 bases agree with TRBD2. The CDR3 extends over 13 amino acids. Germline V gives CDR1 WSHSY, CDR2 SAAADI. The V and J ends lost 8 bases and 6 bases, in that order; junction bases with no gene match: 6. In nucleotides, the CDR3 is TGCGCCAGCTGTCTAGCGGGAGGAGGCGAGCAGTACGTC. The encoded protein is CASCLAGGGEQYV.

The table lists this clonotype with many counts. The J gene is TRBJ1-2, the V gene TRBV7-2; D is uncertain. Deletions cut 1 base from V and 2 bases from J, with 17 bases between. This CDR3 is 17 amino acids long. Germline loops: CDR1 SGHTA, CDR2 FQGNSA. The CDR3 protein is CASSLGTREGTNYGYTF. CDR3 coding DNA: TGTGCCAGCAGCTTAGGAACCCGGGAGGGCACCAACTATGGCTACACCTTC.

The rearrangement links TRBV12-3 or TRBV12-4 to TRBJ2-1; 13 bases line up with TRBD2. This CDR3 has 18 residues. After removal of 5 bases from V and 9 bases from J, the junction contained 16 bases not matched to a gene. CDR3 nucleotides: TGTGCCAGCAGTCAGAGGAATATACTAGCGGGAGGGGCTGGTGAGCAGTTCTTC. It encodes CASSQRNILAGGAGEQFF.

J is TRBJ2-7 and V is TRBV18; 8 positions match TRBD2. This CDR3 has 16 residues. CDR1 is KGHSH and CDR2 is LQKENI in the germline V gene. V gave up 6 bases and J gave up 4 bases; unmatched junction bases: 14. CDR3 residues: CASSTSSGSISYEQYF. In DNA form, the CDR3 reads TGTGCCAGCTCGACCTCCAGCGGGAGCATATCGTACGAGCAGTACTTC.

The CDR3 is CASSSGQPNQPQHF. The CDR3 DNA is TGTGCCAGCAGCTCGGGACAGCCCAATCAGCCCCAGCATTTT. The chain links TRBV7-2 to TRBJ1-5, with TRBD1 matching over 7 bases. The CDR3 runs to 14 residues. V trimming: 4 bases; J trimming: 3 bases; junction bases outside the gene matches: 3. The germline gives CDR1 SGHTA, CDR2 FQGNSA.

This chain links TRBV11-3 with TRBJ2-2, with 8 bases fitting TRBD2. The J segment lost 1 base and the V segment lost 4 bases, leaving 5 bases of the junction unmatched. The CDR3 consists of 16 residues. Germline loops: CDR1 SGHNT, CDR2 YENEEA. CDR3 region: CASSSPSGQNTGELFF. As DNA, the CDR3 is TGTGCCAGCAGCTCTCCTAGCGGGCAGAACACCGGGGAGCTGTTTTTT.

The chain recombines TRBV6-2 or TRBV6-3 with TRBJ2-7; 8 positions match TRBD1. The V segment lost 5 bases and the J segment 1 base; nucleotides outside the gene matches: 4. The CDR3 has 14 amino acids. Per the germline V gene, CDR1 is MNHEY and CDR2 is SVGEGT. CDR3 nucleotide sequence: TGTGCCAGCAGTCCCCGGGACAGGTCCTACGAGCAGTACTTC. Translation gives CASSPRDRSYEQYF.

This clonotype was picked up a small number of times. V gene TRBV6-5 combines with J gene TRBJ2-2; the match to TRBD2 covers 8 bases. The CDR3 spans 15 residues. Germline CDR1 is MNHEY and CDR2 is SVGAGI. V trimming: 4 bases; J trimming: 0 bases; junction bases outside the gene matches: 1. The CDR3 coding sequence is TGTGCCAGCAGTTCTAGCGGGTCGAACACCGGGGAGCTGTTTTTT. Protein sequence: CASSSSGSNTGELFF.

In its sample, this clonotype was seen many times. CDR3 DNA: TGTGCCAGCAGCTTAGGACATGGCCCGGGCTACGAGCAGTACTTC. Amino acid sequence: CASSLGHGPGYEQYF. V usage is TRBV7-2 and J usage is TRBJ2-7, with D hard to call. Trimming took 1 base from V and 3 from J, leaving 13 bases between them. The CDR3 extends over 15 amino acids. CDR1 is SGHTA, CDR2 FQGNSA, per germline.